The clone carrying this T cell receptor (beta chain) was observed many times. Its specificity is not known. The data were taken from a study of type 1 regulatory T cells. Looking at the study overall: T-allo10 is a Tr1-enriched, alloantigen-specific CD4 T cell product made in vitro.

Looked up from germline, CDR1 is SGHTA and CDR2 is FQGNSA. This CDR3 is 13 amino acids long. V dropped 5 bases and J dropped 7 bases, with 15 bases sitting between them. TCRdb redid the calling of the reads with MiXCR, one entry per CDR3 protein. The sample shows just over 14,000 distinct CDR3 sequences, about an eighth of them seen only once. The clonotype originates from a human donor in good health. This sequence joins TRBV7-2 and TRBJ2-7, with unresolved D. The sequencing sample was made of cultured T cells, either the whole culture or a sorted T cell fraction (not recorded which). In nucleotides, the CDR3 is TGTGCCAGCAGCCCACATTCTATTCAAGAGCAGTACTTC. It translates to CASSPHSIQEQYF.